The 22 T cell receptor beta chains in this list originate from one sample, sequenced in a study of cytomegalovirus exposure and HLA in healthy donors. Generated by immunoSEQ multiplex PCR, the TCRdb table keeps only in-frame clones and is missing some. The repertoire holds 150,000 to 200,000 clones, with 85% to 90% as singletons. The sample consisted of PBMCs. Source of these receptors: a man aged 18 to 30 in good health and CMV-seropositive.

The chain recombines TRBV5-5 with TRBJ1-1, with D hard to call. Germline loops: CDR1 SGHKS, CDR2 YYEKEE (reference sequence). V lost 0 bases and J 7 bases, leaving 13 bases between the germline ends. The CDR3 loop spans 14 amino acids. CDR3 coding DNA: TGTGCCAGCAGCTTGGTCATTGGGCATAGTGAAGCTTTCTTT. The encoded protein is CASSLVIGHSEAFF.

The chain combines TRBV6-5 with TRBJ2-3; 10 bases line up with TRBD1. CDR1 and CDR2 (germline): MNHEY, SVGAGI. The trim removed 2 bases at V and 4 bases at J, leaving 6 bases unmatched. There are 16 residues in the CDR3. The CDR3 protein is CASSYTSGTGADTQYF. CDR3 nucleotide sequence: TGTGCCAGCAGTTACACCTCCGGGACAGGGGCAGATACGCAGTATTTT.

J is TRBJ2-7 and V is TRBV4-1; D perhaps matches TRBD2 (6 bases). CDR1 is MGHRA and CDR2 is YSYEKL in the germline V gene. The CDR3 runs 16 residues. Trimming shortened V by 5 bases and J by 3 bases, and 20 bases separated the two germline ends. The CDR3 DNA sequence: TGCGCCAGCAGCTCCTCTAGACTAGACGGAGTCTACGAGCAGTACTTC. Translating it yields CASSSSRLDGVYEQYF.

CDR3 sequence: CSVWSGRDNQPQHF. CDR3 DNA: TGCAGCGTTTGGTCAGGGCGTGACAATCAGCCCCAGCATTTT. This chain joins TRBV29-1 and TRBJ1-5; possible D gene TRBD1, 5 bases. V gave up 5 bases and J gave up 3 bases, with 14 bases separating them. CDR3 length: 14 amino acids. Germline V lookup: CDR1 SQVTM, CDR2 ANQGSEA.

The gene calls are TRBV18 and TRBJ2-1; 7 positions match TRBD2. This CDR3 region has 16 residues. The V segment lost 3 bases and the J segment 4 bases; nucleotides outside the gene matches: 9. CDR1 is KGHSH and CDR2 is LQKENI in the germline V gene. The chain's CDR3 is CASSPLGASGYNEQFF. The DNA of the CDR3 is TGTGCCAGCTCACCCCTTGGGGCTAGCGGTTACAATGAGCAGTTCTTC.

The chain's CDR3 is CASSLDYLALNTDTQYF. CDR3 DNA sequence: TGTGCCAGCAGCTTAGATTACCTAGCCCTAAACACAGATACGCAGTATTTT. This chain uses TRBV11-2 with TRBJ2-3, with D tentatively TRBD2 (5 bases). This CDR3 region has 17 residues. Per the germline V gene, CDR1 is SGHAT and CDR2 is FQNNGV. The ends were cut back, 0 bases at V and 2 bases at J, with 15 bases in the middle. The entire variable domain, with the rest obtained from reference TRBV11-2 and TRBJ2-3, is as follows: EAGVAQSPRYKIIEKRQSVAFWCNPISGHATLYWYQQILGQGPKLLIQFQNNGVVDDSQLPKDRFSAERLKGVDSTLKIQPAKLEDSAVYLCASSLDYLALNTDTQYFGPGTRLTVL.

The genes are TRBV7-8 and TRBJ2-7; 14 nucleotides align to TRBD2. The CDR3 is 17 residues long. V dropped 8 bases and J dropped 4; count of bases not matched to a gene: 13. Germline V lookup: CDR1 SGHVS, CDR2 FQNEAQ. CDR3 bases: TGTGCCAGCCTAAAAACCTCGGGACTAGCGGGAGTTTACGAGCAGTACTTC. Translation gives CASLKTSGLAGVYEQYF.

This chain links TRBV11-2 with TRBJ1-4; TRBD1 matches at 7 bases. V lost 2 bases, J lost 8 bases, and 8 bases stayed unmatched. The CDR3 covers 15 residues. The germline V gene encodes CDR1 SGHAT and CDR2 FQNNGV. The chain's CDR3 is CASSLLQGRGEKLFF. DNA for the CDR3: TGTGCCAGCAGCTTACTACAGGGGCGCGGGGAAAAACTGTTTTTT.

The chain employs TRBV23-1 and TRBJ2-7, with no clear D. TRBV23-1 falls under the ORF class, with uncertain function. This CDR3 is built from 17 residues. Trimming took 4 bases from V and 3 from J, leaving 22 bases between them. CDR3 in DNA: TGCGCCAGCAGTCGCAATGAAATGAGGCAAGATTGCTACGAGCAGTACTTC. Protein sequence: CASSRNEMRQDCYEQYF.

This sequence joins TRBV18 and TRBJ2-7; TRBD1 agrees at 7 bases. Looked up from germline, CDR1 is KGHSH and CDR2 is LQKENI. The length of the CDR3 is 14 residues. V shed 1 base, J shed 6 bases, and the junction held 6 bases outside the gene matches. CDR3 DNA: TGTGCCAGCTCACCACAGGGGGCGGAGGTCGAGCAGTACTTC. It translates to CASSPQGAEVEQYF.

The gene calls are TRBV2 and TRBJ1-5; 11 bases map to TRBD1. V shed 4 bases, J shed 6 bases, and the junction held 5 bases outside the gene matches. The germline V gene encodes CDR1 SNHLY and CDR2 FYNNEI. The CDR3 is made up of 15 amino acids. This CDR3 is CASSGGTGGPQPQHF. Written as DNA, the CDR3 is TGTGCCAGCAGTGGAGGGACAGGGGGACCTCAGCCCCAGCATTTT. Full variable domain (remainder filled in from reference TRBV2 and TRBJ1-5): EPEVTQTPSHQVTQMGQEVILRCVPISNHLYFYWYRQILGQKVEFLVSFYNNEISEKSEIFDDQFSVERPDGSNFTLKIRSTKLEDSAMYFCASSGGTGGPQPQHFGDGTRLSIL.

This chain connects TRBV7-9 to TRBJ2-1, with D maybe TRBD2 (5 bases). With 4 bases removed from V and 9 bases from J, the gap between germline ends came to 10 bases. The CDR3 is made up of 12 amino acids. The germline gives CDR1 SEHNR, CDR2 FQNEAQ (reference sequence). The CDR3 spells CASSSEVAEQFF. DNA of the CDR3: TGTGCCAGCAGCTCGGAGGTTGCTGAGCAGTTCTTC.

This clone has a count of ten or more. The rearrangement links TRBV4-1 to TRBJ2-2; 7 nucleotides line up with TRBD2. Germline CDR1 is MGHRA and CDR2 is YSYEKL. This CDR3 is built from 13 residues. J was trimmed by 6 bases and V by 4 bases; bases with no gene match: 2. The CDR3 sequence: CASSLGLAGELFF. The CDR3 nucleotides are TGCGCCAGCAGCCTAGGACTAGCCGGGGAGCTGTTTTTT.

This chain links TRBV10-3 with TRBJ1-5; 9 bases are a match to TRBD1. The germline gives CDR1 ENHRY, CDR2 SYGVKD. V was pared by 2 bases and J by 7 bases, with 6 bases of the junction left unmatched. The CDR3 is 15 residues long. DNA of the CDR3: TGTGCCATCAGTGAGGGGACAGGGAAAGGCCAGCCCCAGCATTTT. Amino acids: CAISEGTGKGQPQHF.

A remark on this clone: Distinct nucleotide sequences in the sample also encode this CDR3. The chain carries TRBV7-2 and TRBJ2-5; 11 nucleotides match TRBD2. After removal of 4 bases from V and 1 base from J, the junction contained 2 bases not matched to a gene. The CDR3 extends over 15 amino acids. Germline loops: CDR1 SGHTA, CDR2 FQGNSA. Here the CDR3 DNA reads TGTGCCAGCAGCTCAGGGACTAGCGGCCAAGAGACCCAGTACTTC. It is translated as CASSSGTSGQETQYF.

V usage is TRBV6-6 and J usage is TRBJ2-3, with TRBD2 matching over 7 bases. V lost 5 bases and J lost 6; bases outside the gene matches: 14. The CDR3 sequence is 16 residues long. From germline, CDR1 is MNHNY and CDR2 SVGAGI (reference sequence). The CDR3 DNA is TGTGCCAGCAGTGGCTCGGCGGGAGTTAGGGCTGATACGCAGTATTTT. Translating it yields CASSGSAGVRADTQYF.

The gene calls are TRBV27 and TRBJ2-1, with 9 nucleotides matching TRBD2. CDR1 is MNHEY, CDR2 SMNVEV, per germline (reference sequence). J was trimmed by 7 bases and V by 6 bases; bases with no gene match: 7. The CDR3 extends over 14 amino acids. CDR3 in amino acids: CASSLSGRHNEQFF. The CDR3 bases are TGTGCCAGCAGCCTTAGCGGGAGACATAATGAGCAGTTCTTC.

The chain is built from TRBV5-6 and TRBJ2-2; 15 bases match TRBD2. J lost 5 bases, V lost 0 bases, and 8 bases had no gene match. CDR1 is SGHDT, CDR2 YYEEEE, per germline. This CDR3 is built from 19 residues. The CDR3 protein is CASSLAFRTSGRATGELFF. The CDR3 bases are TGTGCCAGCAGCTTGGCCTTTCGGACTAGCGGGAGGGCAACCGGGGAGCTGTTTTTT.

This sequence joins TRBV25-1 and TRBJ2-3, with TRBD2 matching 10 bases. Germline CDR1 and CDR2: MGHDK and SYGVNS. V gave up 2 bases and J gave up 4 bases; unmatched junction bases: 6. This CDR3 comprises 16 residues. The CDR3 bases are TGTGCCAGCAGTGAAGCTAGCGGGAGATATGCAGATACGCAGTATTTT. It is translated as CASSEASGRYADTQYF.

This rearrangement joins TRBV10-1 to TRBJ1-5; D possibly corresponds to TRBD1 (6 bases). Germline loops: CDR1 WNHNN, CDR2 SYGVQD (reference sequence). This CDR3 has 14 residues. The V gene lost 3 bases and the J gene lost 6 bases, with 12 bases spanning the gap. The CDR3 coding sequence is TGCGCCAGCAGTGATAAGACAGGATGTCAGCCCCAGCATTTT. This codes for CASSDKTGCQPQHF.

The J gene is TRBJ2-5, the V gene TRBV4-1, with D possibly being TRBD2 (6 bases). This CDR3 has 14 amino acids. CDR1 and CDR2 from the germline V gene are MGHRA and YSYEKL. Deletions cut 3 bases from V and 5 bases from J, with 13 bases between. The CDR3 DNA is TGCGCCAGCAGCCACCTAGCGTTTATCGAGACCCAGTACTTC. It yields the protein CASSHLAFIETQYF.

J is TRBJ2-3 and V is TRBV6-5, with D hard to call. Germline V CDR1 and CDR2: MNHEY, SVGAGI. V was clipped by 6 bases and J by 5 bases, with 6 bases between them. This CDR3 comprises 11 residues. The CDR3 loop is CASSSEDTQYF. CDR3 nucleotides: TGTGCCAGCAGCAGTGAAGATACGCAGTATTTT.